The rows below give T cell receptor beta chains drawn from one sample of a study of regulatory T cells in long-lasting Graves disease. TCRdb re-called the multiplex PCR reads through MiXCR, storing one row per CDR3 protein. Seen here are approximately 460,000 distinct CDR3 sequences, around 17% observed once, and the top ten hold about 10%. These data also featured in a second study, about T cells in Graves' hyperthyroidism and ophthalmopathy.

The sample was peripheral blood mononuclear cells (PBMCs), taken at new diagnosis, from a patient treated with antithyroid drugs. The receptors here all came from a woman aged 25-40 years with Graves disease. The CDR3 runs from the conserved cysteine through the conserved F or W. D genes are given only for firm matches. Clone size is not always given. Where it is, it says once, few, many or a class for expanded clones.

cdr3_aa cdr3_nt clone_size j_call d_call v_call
CASSLEGGSSNQPQHF TGCGCCAGCAGCTTGGAGGGAGGATCAAGCAATCAGCCCCAGCATTTT few TRBJ1-5 - TRBV5-1
CSARDPRNTEAFF TGCAGTGCTAGAGACCCCAGGAACACTGAAGCTTTCTTT many TRBJ1-1 - TRBV20-1
CASSPIAPGTDTQYF TGTGCCAGCAGTCCCATCGCCCCTGGAACAGATACGCAGTATTTT many TRBJ2-3 - TRBV7-2
CASSIEGGAGVAYNEQFF TGTGCCAGTAGTATTGAGGGGGGTGCGGGAGTAGCCTACAATGAGCAGTTCTTC - TRBJ2-1 - TRBV19
CASSPGWGRGDTQYF TGTGCCAGCAGCCCCGGATGGGGGCGGGGGGATACGCAGTATTTT many TRBJ2-3 - TRBV3-1
CASSLSLGLVWREQYF TGTGCCAGCAGCTTATCTCTCGGACTAGTGTGGCGCGAGCAGTACTTC - TRBJ2-7 TRBD2 TRBV7-2
CASSLGYRGTEAFF TGTGCCAGCAGCTTAGGATACAGGGGGACTGAAGCTTTCTTT many TRBJ1-1 TRBD1 TRBV7-9
CASSSTTGWRSNQPQHF TGTGCCAGCAGTTCGACGACAGGGTGGAGGAGCAATCAGCCCCAGCATTTT many TRBJ1-5 TRBD1 TRBV28
CASSVASGQGADNSPLHF TGTGCCAGCAGCGTAGCTTCAGGACAGGGGGCGGATAATTCACCCCTCCACTTT - TRBJ1-6 TRBD1 TRBV9
CASSTGLISIYNEQFF TGTGCCAGCAGCACGGGACTAATTTCTATTTACAATGAGCAGTTCTTC many TRBJ2-1 TRBD2 TRBV9
CATSDYTSDTYTGELFF TGTGCCACCAGTGATTATACGTCGGACACGTACACCGGGGAGCTGTTTTTT - TRBJ2-2 - TRBV24-1